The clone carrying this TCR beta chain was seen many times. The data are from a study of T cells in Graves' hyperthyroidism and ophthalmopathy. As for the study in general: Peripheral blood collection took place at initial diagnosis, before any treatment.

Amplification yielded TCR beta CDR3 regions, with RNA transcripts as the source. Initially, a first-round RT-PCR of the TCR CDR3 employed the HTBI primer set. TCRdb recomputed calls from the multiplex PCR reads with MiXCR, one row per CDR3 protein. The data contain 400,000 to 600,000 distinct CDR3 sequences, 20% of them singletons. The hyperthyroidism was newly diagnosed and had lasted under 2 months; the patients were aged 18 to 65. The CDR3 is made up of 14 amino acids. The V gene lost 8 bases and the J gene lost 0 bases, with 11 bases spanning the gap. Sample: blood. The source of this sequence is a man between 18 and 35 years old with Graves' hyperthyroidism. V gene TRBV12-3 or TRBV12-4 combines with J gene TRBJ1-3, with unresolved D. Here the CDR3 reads CASADSLSGNTIYF. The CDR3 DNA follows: TGTGCCAGCGCCGACTCTCTCTCTGGAAACACCATATATTTT.